The clone carrying this T cell receptor (beta chain) has just a few counts. Antigen unknown. The lymph nodes were axillary draining lymph nodes from breast cancer patients. This sample stems from a study of breast tumors, draining lymph nodes, adjacent tissues. Regarding the study as a whole: Tumor and nontumor repertoires were significantly more similar in luminal-like than in basal-like breast cancer.

TCRdb processed the multiplex PCR reads anew with MiXCR; each CDR3 protein has one entry. This sample has about 200,000 distinct CDR3 sequences, with less than 40% found just once. This CDR3 has 17 amino acids. V gave up 3 bases and J gave up 2 bases, with 19 bases separating them. Germline assignment: CDR1 LGHDT and CDR2 YNNKEL (reference sequence). This sequence originates from a female donor with breast cancer. Some clones in this sample may be carry-over from other donors' samples. The specimen was axillary lymph node tissue. The chain links TRBV3-1 to TRBJ1-2, with D hard to call. The chain's CDR3 is CASSHRFSNMGNYGYTF. DNA for the CDR3: TGTGCCAGCAGCCATCGATTCAGCAATATGGGAAACTATGGCTACACCTTC.